This T cell receptor beta chain was profiled in a study of blood T cell repertoires in COVID-19. The overall study: Samples representing acute and convalescent COVID-19 were sourced from the United States, Italy and Spain. The analysed material was cDNA or gDNA that came from T cells, B-cell-depleted T cells, or PBMCs.

Methods used by the authors: Estimation of nucleated cell counts relied on the amplification of reference gene primers. The data were produced by immunoSEQ multiplex PCR, yet TCRdb's version contains in-frame clones alone and is incomplete. That table is the source of V, J and clone size, and D and trimming were worked out from the DNA. The sample has 250,000 to 300,000 clones; about 88% are singletons. Seattle's cohort entered during active infection and was followed longitudinally. The sample comprised peripheral blood. The TCR sequence derives from a woman between 55 and 75 years old with COVID-19, enrolled during active disease.

The CDR3 region is CASSQGWGLADNEQFF. In nucleotides, the CDR3 is TGTGCCAGCAGCCAAGGATGGGGACTAGCGGACAATGAGCAGTTCTTC. V gene TRBV3-1 (or the pseudogene TRBV3-2) combines with J gene TRBJ2-1; TRBD2 matches at 11 bases. CDR3 length equals 16 residues. With 1 base clipped from V and 5 bases from J, the junction kept 4 bases outside the gene matches. Germline lookup yields CDR1 LGHDT and CDR2 YNNKEL (reference sequence).